The rows below give T cell receptor beta chains drawn from one sample of a study of shared clonotypes between healthy human individuals. Repertoires were generated with immunoSEQ multiplex PCR, while TCRdb's copy carries only in-frame clones and drops some. This table has fewer than 400,000 clones, less than 85% appearing once. Sequencing was carried out using memory CD4+ T cells sorted from blood. Source of these receptors: a man in his thirties or forties in good health. The CDR3 runs from the conserved cysteine through the conserved F or W. D genes are given only for firm matches. Clone size, where shown, is once, few, many, or a class for clones that have expanded.

many	TRBV4-1	TRBJ1-4	NA	TGCGCCAGCAGCCAGTTCGGGGGGCAGGATGATGAAAAACTGTTTTTT	CASSQFGGQDDEKLFF
few	TRBV6-1	TRBJ2-7	NA	TGTGCCAGCAGCAAGGTAGGGACAGCGCGGGGGGAGCAGTACTTC	CASSKVGTARGEQYF
NA	TRBV6-5	TRBJ1-1	NA	TGTGCCAGCAGTTACGCCAGACACACTGAAGCTTTCTTT	CASSYARHTEAFF
NA	TRBV7-2	TRBJ2-5	TRBD2	TGTGCCAGCAAGCTCGGCGGGAGGGCCGAAGAGACCCAGTACTTC	CASKLGGRAEETQYF
NA	TRBV11-3	TRBJ2-7	TRBD2	TGTGCCAGCAGCCTACGCGGGACTAGCTGGGACGAGCAGTACTTC	CASSLRGTSWDEQYF
once	TRBV7-9	TRBJ1-5	NA	TGTGCCAGCAGCTTAGCTTGGGCTCCGGGGGACCATCAGCCCCAGCATTTT	CASSLAWAPGDHQPQHF
many	TRBV9	TRBJ2-7	TRBD2	TGTGCCAGCAGCCCAATAGCGGGATGGTCCTACGAGCAGTACTTC	CASSPIAGWSYEQYF
NA	TRBV27	TRBJ1-1	TRBD1	TGTGCCAGCAGAGAAGTCGGGACAGCGAACACTGAAGCTTTCTTT	CASREVGTANTEAFF
few	TRBV5-1	TRBJ2-5	NA	TGCGCCAGCAGCTTGGTTATTTCCGGTTCGGAGACCCAGTACTTC	CASSLVISGSETQYF
NA	TRBV18	TRBJ1-1	NA	TGTGCCAGCTCCGGGACCGCTAACACTGAAGCTTTCTTT	CASSGTANTEAFF
NA	TRBV18	TRBJ2-3	NA	TGTGCCAGCTCACCACGAGGGACAGATACGCAGTATTTT	CASSPRGTDTQYF
NA	TRBV7-6	TRBJ2-3	TRBD2	TGTGCCAGCAGGTTACTAGCGGATAGTAAAACCAAACAGTATTTT	CASRLLADSKTKQYF
NA	TRBV10-3	TRBJ1-2	TRBD1	TGTGCCATCAGTGAGGGGGGACAGGGAACCTATGGCTACACCTTC	CAISEGGQGTYGYTF
once	TRBV21-1	TRBJ2-7	NA	TGTGCCAGCAGCAAAATGAGGCGGGACGCCAGCGAGCAGTACTTC	CASSKMRRDASEQYF
once	TRBV6-5	TRBJ1-5	TRBD1	TGTGCCAGCAGTTCCGGGACAGGGAATCAGCCCCAGCATTTT	CASSSGTGNQPQHF
NA	TRBV6-1	TRBJ1-2	NA	TGTGCCAGCAGGTTAGGGGCTGGCTACACCTTC	CASRLGAGYTF
NA	TRBV2	TRBJ1-2	TRBD1	TGTGCCAGCATCGAGACAGGGGCTTATGGCTACACCTTC	CASIETGAYGYTF
NA	TRBV7-9	TRBJ2-7	NA	TGTGCCGGGGAGGATTTCTCCTACGAGCAGTACTTC	CAGEDFSYEQYF
NA	TRBV7-8	TRBJ2-5	TRBD1	TGTGCCAGCAGCTTAGCCTTGACAGGGGGACAAGAGACCCAGTACTTC	CASSLALTGGQETQYF
NA	TRBV19	TRBJ2-7	TRBD1	TGTGCCAGTAGTGGACAGGGTTACCCACCCTACGAGCAGTACTTC	CASSGQGYPPYEQYF
NA	TRBV30	TRBJ1-1	NA	TGTGCCTGGAGCGGGTTTCGAGATAGGAACACTGAAGCTTTCTTT	CAWSGFRDRNTEAFF
NA	TRBV6-5	TRBJ1-5	TRBD1	TGTGCCAGCAGCGACAGGGGACAGCCCCAGCATTTT	CASSDRGQPQHF
NA	TRBV27	TRBJ2-5	TRBD2	TGTGCCAGCAGTCCGGGACTAGCGGGAGTTGGGGAGCAGTACTTC	CASSPGLAGVGEQYF
few	TRBV29-1	TRBJ2-2	TRBD2	TGCAGCGTTCTAACAGGCGGGAGTGCCGGGGAGCTGTTTTTT	CSVLTGGSAGELFF
NA	TRBV7-9	TRBJ1-2	NA	TGTGCCAGCAGTCCCACGGACGGCCCTAACTATGGCTACACCTTC	CASSPTDGPNYGYTF
NA	TRBV7-9	TRBJ1-3	NA	TGTGCCAGCAGCTGGGGGGGCGGGACCCCCAGCTCTGGAAACACCATATATTTT	CASSWGGGTPSSGNTIYF
NA	TRBV7-9	TRBJ1-1	NA	TGTGCCAGCAGCTCAGGACAGCCAGGGACTGAAGCTTTCTTT	CASSSGQPGTEAFF
NA	TRBV6-5	TRBJ2-5	TRBD1	TGTGCCAGCAGTTACCTAGACAGGGCTCAAGAGACCCAGTACTTC	CASSYLDRAQETQYF
few	TRBV5-5	TRBJ2-7	TRBD1	TGTGCCAGCAGCACACCTACAGGGGGCGAGCAGTACTTC	CASSTPTGGEQYF
NA	TRBV5-6	TRBJ1-2	TRBD1	TGTGCCAGCAGCCTAATTCTGGACAGGGGAGACTATGGCTACACCTTC	CASSLILDRGDYGYTF
few	TRBV2	TRBJ2-7	TRBD1	TGTGCCAGCAGAAGAGCCCCAGGGGGCCGGTCCTACGAGCAGTACTTC	CASRRAPGGRSYEQYF
NA	TRBV5-3	TRBJ1-5	NA	TGTGCCAGAGGTTACAATCAGCCCCAGCATTTT	CARGYNQPQHF
once	TRBV5-6	TRBJ1-4	NA	TGTGCCAGCAGCTTGTTGGGGCCGGGTACTAATGAAAAACTGTTTTTT	CASSLLGPGTNEKLFF
few	TRBV7-2	TRBJ2-1	NA	TGTGCCAGCAGCTTAGGTTTTCAGATGTTAACCAATGAGCAGTTCTTC	CASSLGFQMLTNEQFF
NA	TRBV6-6	TRBJ2-1	NA	TGTGCCAGCAGTTACCGGCCCCTGTCGGTCAATGAGCAGTTCTTC	CASSYRPLSVNEQFF
NA	TRBV11-2	TRBJ2-7	TRBD1	TGTGCCAGCAGCTCTTATAGGGACAGGTTATTCTACGAGCAGTACTTC	CASSSYRDRLFYEQYF
NA	TRBV2	TRBJ2-1	NA	TGTGCCAGCAGTGCCAACTCCGGGGGCTCCAATGAGCAGTTCTTC	CASSANSGGSNEQFF
once	TRBV28	TRBJ1-1	NA	TGTGCCAGCAGAGTCGTGAACACTGAAGCTTTCTTT	CASRVVNTEAFF
NA	TRBV7-3	TRBJ2-1	TRBD2	TGTGCCAGCAGCTCAGGTGCGGGGGTCCCTGAGCAGTTCTTC	CASSSGAGVPEQFF
NA	TRBV7-2	TRBJ2-3	NA	TGTGCCAGCAGCTTAGTTCTGATAAGGGATACGCAGTATTTT	CASSLVLIRDTQYF
NA	TRBV25-1	TRBJ2-7	NA	TGTGCCAGCAGTGGGCCGGGACTTCACTACGAGCAGTACTTC	CASSGPGLHYEQYF
few	TRBV6-5	TRBJ2-3	TRBD2	TGTGCCAGCAGACTAGCGACACGCACAGATACGCAGTATTTT	CASRLATRTDTQYF
NA	TRBV5-3	TRBJ2-2	TRBD2	TGTGCCAGAAGCGGGACCCAGGGAGGGACCGGGGAGCTGTTTTTT	CARSGTQGGTGELFF
few	TRBV18	TRBJ1-3	NA	TGTGCCAGCTCACCAGAGGCAGGCTCTGGAAACACCATATATTTT	CASSPEAGSGNTIYF
NA	TRBV5-1	TRBJ2-1	TRBD2	TGCGCCAGCAGCGCCGGGACTAGCGGGAGCAATGAGCAGTTCTTC	CASSAGTSGSNEQFF
NA	TRBV19	TRBJ2-5	NA	TGTGCCAGTAGTGGGGACACTCAAGAGACCCAGTACTTC	CASSGDTQETQYF
few	TRBV27	TRBJ1-5	TRBD1	TGTGCCAGCAGTTTAGACGGACAGGGCTATCAGCCCCAGCATTTT	CASSLDGQGYQPQHF
NA	TRBV18	TRBJ2-7	NA	TGTGCCAGCTCACCACCGAGGGGCTCGCAGGGTCTCGAGCAGTACTTC	CASSPPRGSQGLEQYF
once	TRBV2	TRBJ2-7	TRBD1	TGTGCCAGCAGCGGCGGACAGGGGGACCAGCAGTACTTC	CASSGGQGDQQYF
NA	TRBV5-1	TRBJ1-4	NA	TGCGCCAGCAGCTTCGAGCCCGTAGAAAAACTGTTTTTT	CASSFEPVEKLFF
NA	TRBV29-1	TRBJ2-2	TRBD2	TGCAGCGTTGTAGCGGGAGAGGAGAACACCGGGGAGCTGTTTTTT	CSVVAGEENTGELFF
NA	TRBV29-1	TRBJ2-1	TRBD2	TGCAGCGTCACTAGCGGGAGTGGCAATGAGCAGTTCTTC	CSVTSGSGNEQFF
NA	TRBV9	TRBJ2-2	TRBD2	TGTGCCAGCAGCGTAGCTAGCGGGAGTCTCTACACCGGGGAGCTGTTTTTT	CASSVASGSLYTGELFF
NA	TRBV5-1	TRBJ2-3	NA	TGCGCCAGCAGCTTGGAACGGGAAGATACGCAGTATTTT	CASSLEREDTQYF
NA	TRBV7-6	TRBJ1-5	NA	TGTGCCAGCAGCTTAGGCAGAGATCAGCCCCAGCATTTT	CASSLGRDQPQHF
NA	TRBV5-1	TRBJ2-1	TRBD2	TGCGCCAGCAGCTCCGGGACTAGCGGGAGGGGACTGAATGAGCAGTTCTTC	CASSSGTSGRGLNEQFF
NA	TRBV5-8	TRBJ2-5	NA	TGTGCCAGCAGCTTGGGTGACGGCGACCAAGAGACCCAGTACTTC	CASSLGDGDQETQYF